The rows below give T cell receptor beta chains drawn from one sample of a study of pediatric ulcerative colitis. Only in-frame clones appear in the TCRdb table, and some are missing; sequencing was by immunoSEQ multiplex PCR. The table has about 36,000 clones, roughly 72% seen once; the top ten hold about 0.73%. The sample consisted of gut tissue. These TCRs come from a boy between 10 and 17 years old with moderate ulcerative colitis. Both conserved end residues are part of each CDR3. Each record gives: clone size, D gene, J gene, V gene, CDR3 DNA, CDR3 protein. A D gene is named only where the DNA matches it firmly. Rows may omit the clone size; those that give it use once, few, many or a size class.

clone_size: -; d_call: -; j_call: TRBJ1-5; v_call: TRBV18; cdr3_nt: TGTGCCAGCTCACCAACGGGGCGGGGTATCGGTCAGCCCCAGCATTTT; cdr3_aa: CASSPTGRGIGQPQHF
clone_size: few; d_call: -; j_call: TRBJ1-1; v_call: TRBV13; cdr3_nt: TGTGCCAGCCGTTATGTCTCCGAAGCTTTCTTT; cdr3_aa: CASRYVSEAFF
clone_size: -; d_call: TRBD1; j_call: TRBJ1-6; v_call: TRBV7-2; cdr3_nt: TGTGCCAGCCGGTTAACAGGGGGCGGTTCACCCCTCCACTTT; cdr3_aa: CASRLTGGGSPLHF
clone_size: -; d_call: TRBD2; j_call: TRBJ2-3; v_call: TRBV23-1; cdr3_nt: TGCGCCAGCAGTCACCCGACTAGCGGGGGGGCTTCAGATACGCAGTATTTT; cdr3_aa: CASSHPTSGGASDTQYF
clone_size: -; d_call: -; j_call: TRBJ2-2; v_call: TRBV30; cdr3_nt: TGTGCCTGGAGTGGGGCCTTTAACACCGGGGAGCTGTTTTTT; cdr3_aa: CAWSGAFNTGELFF
clone_size: -; d_call: TRBD2; j_call: TRBJ2-1; v_call: TRBV10-3; cdr3_nt: TGTGCCATCAGTGAGCCGGACCGGACTAGCGGATACAATGAGCAGTTCTTC; cdr3_aa: CAISEPDRTSGYNEQFF
clone_size: -; d_call: TRBD1; j_call: TRBJ1-5; v_call: TRBV5-6; cdr3_nt: TGTGCCAGCAGCTCCGGGACAGGGTACAATCAGCCCCAGCATTTT; cdr3_aa: CASSSGTGYNQPQHF
clone_size: -; d_call: -; j_call: TRBJ1-4; v_call: TRBV9; cdr3_nt: TGTGCCAGCAGCATCGGGGGCCTGATTGGTGAAAAACTGTTTTTT; cdr3_aa: CASSIGGLIGEKLFF
clone_size: -; d_call: -; j_call: TRBJ2-1; v_call: TRBV5-4; cdr3_nt: TGTGCCAGCACCGTCGAAAGCTCCTACAATGAGCAGTTCTTC; cdr3_aa: CASTVESSYNEQFF
clone_size: -; d_call: -; j_call: TRBJ2-7; v_call: TRBV12-5; cdr3_nt: TGTGCTAGTGGTGTGGACTTGGTCCTCGACGAGCAGTACTTC; cdr3_aa: CASGVDLVLDEQYF
clone_size: -; d_call: TRBD2; j_call: TRBJ2-7; v_call: TRBV7-2; cdr3_nt: TGTGCCAGCAGCTTAGCAGGACTAGCCTACGAGCAGTACTTC; cdr3_aa: CASSLAGLAYEQYF
clone_size: -; d_call: -; j_call: TRBJ1-1; v_call: TRBV6-5; cdr3_nt: TGTGCCAGCAGTTACTTCGGCCACACTGAAGCTTTCTTT; cdr3_aa: CASSYFGHTEAFF
clone_size: -; d_call: TRBD1; j_call: TRBJ2-7; v_call: TRBV6-1; cdr3_nt: TGTGCCAGCAGTCCCCAACAGGGGCCCTACGAGCAGTACTTC; cdr3_aa: CASSPQQGPYEQYF
clone_size: -; d_call: TRBD2; j_call: TRBJ2-1; v_call: TRBV4-2; cdr3_nt: TGTGCCAGCAGCCAAGGGACTAGCGGGGGCTACAATGAGCAGTTCTTC; cdr3_aa: CASSQGTSGGYNEQFF
clone_size: -; d_call: TRBD1; j_call: TRBJ1-4; v_call: TRBV25-1; cdr3_nt: TGTGCCAGCAGTGAAGGGGACAGAAATGAAAAACTGTTTTTT; cdr3_aa: CASSEGDRNEKLFF